This T cell receptor beta chain originates from a study of cytomegalovirus exposure and HLA in healthy donors. This CDR3 spans 19 amino acids. V lost 4 bases and J lost 3; bases outside the gene matches: 14. Germline assignment: CDR1 MGHRA and CDR2 YSYEKL. Use of 60 Vbeta and 13 Jbeta primers characterized the PCR. Sequencing was performed with immunoSEQ multiplex PCR; in TCRdb, only in-frame clones are kept and a portion is missing. The table has fewer than 120,000 clones, less than 85% seen once. Whole-study findings and limits: Earlier findings revealed that most TCR beta V segments proved productive either about 87% or about 30% of the time. Several of the most significant clusters were apparently associated with common viral pathogens in a later analysis. An analysis that came later showed most CMV-associated TCR beta chains appearing HLA-restricted.

As for this clone: Antigen: not known.

V gene TRBV4-1 combines with J gene TRBJ1-4; 10 nucleotides match TRBD1. The source material was PBMCs. The source of this sequence is a man aged 30 to 39 in good health and CMV-seropositive. The DNA of the CDR3 is TGCGCCAGCAGCCCCGGGACAGGGGCCCACGGGTGGCCTAATGAAAAACTGTTTTTT. Encoded protein: CASSPGTGAHGWPNEKLFF.